The clone carrying this T cell receptor beta chain was counted between two and nine times. This sample is drawn from a study of HIV-infected patients and healthy controls. Using its own MiXCR run on the 5' RACE reads, TCRdb lists one record per CDR3 protein. The top ten hold less than 6% of the sample, which has about 63,000 distinct CDR3 sequences, approximately 15% seen once. The V gene end was trimmed by 0 bases and the J gene end by 4 bases; junction bases not matched to a gene: 7. Germline CDR1 SGHNT, CDR2 YYREEE (reference sequence). The CDR3 consists of 16 residues. The sequence was obtained from a human donor in good health. Source material: CD4+ T cells from blood. The V call is TRBV5-4, the J call TRBJ1-1, with TRBD1 identical over 9 bases. DNA for the CDR3: TGTGCCAGCAGCTTGGCCGGGACAGGGCGGATCACTGAAGCTTTCTTT. Amino acid sequence: CASSLAGTGRITEAFF.